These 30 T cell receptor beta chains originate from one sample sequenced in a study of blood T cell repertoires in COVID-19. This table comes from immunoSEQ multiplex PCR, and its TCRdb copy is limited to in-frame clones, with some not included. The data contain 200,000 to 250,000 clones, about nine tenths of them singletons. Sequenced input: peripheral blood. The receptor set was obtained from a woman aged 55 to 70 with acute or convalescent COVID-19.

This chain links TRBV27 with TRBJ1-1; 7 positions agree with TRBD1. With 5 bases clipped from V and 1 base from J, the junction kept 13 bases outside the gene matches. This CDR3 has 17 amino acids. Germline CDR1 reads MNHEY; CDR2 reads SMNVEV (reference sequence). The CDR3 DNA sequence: TGTGCCAGCAGTAAAAGACAGACAGGGCGCAAGAACACTGAAGCTTTCTTT. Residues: CASSKRQTGRKNTEAFF.

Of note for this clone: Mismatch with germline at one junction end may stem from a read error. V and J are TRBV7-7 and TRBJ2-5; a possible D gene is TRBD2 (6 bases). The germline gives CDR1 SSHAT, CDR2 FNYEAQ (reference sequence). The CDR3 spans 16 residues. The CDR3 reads CASSRTEKSGQETQYF. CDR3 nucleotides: TGTGCTAGCAGCCGAACCGAAAAAAGCGGGCAAGAGACCCAGTACTTC.

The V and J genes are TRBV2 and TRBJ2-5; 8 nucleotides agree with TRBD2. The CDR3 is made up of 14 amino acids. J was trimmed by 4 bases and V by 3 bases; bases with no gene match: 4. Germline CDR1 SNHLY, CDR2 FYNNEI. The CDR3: CASSERGARETQYF. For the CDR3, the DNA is TGTGCCAGCAGTGAGCGGGGGGCTAGAGAGACCCAGTACTTC.

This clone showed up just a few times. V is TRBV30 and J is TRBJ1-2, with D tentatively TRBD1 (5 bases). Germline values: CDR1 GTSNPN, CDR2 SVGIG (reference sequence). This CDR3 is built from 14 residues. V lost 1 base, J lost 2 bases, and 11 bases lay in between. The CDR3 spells CAWSETAINYGYTF. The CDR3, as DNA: TGTGCCTGGAGTGAGACAGCTATCAACTATGGCTACACCTTC.

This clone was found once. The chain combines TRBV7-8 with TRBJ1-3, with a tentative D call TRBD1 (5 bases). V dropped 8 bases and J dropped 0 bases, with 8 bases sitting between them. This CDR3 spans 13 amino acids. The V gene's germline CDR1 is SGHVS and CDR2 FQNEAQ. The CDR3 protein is CASGDFSGNTIYF. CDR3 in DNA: TGTGCCAGCGGGGACTTCTCTGGAAACACCATATATTTT.

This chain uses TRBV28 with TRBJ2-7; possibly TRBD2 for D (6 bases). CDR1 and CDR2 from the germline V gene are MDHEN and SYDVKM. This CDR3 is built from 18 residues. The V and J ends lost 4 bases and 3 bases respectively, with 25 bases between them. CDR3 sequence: CASSYIHVIGGEDYEQYF. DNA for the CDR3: TGTGCCAGCAGTTATATACATGTAATAGGCGGGGAAGACTACGAGCAGTACTTC.

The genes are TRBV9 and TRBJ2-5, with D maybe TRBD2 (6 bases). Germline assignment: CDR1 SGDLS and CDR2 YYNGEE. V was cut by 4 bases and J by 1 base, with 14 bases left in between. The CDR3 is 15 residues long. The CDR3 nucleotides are TGTGCCAGCAGCCCTGGAGGGAGCGGCCAAGAGACCCAGTACTTC. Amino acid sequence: CASSPGGSGQETQYF. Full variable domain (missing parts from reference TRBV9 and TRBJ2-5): DSGVTQTPKHLITATGQRVTLRCSPRSGDLSVYWYQQSLDQGLQFLIQYYNGEERAKGNILERFSAQQFPDLHSELNLSSLELGDSALYFCASSPGGSGQETQYFGPGTRLLVL.

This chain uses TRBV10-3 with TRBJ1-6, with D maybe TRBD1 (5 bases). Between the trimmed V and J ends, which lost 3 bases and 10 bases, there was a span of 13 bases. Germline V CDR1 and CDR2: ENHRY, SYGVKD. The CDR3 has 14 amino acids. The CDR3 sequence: CAISDSQGESPLHF. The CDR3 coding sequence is TGTGCCATCAGTGATTCTCAGGGTGAATCACCCCTCCACTTT.

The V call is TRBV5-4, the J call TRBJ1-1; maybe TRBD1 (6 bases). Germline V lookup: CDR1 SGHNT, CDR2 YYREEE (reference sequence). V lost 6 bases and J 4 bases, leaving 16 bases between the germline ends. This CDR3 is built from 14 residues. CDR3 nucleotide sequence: TGTGCCAGCAACCATCGGCAGGGGCCCACTGAAGCTTTCTTT. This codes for CASNHRQGPTEAFF.

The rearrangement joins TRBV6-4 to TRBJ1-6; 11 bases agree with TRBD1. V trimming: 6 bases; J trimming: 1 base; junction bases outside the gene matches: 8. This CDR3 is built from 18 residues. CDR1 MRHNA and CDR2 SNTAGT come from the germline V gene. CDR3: CASSEDRGQRSYNSPLHF. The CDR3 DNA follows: TGTGCCAGCAGCGAGGACAGGGGGCAGAGGTCCTATAATTCACCCCTCCACTTT.

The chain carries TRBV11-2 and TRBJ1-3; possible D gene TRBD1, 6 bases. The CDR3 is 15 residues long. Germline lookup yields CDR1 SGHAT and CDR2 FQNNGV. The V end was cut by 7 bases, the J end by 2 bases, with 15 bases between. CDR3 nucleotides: TGTGCCAGCACAAAAGCTCAGGGGACTGGAAACACCATATATTTT. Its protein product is CASTKAQGTGNTIYF.

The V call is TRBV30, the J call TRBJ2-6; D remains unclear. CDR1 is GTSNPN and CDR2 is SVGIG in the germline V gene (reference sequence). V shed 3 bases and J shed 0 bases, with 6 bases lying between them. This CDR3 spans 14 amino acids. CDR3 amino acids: CAWSAGSGANVLTF. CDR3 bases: TGTGCCTGGAGCGCCGGCTCTGGGGCCAACGTCCTGACTTTC.

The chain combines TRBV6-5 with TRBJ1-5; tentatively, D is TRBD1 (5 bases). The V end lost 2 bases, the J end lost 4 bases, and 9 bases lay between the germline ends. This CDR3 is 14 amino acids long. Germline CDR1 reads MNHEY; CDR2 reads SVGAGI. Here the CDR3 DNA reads TGTGCCAGCAGTTACGACAGCCTAAATCAGCCCCAGCATTTT. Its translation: CASSYDSLNQPQHF.

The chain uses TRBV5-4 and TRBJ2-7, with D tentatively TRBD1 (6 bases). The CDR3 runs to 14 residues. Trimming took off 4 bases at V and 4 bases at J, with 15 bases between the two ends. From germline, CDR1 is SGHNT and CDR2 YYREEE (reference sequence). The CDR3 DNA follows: TGTGCCAGCAGCCACAGGGATAGGATGTACGAGCAGTACTTC. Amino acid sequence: CASSHRDRMYEQYF.

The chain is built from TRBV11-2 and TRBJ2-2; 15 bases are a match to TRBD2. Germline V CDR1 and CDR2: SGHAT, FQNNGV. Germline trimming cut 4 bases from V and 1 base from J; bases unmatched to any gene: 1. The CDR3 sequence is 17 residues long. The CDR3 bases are TGTGCCAGCAGCTCGGGACTAGCGGGGGGGAACACCGGGGAGCTGTTTTTT. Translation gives CASSSGLAGGNTGELFF.

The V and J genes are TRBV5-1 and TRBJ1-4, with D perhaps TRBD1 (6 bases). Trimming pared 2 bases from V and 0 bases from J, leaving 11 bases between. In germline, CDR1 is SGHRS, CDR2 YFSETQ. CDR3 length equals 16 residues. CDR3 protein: CASSFDRPATNEKLFF. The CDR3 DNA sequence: TGCGCCAGCAGCTTTGACAGGCCTGCAACTAATGAAAAACTGTTTTTT.

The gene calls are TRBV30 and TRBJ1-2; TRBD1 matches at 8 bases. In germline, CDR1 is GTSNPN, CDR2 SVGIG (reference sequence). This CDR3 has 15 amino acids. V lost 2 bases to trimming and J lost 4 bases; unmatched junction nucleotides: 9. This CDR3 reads CAWSPLDRDSYGYTF. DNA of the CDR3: TGTGCCTGGAGTCCCCTGGACAGGGATAGCTATGGCTACACCTTC.

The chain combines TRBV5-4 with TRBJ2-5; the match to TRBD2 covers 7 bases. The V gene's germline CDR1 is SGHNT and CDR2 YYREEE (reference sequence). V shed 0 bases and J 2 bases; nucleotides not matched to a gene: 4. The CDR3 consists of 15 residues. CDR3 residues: CASSLVGGRQETQYF. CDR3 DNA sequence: TGTGCCAGCAGCTTGGTCGGGGGGAGACAAGAGACCCAGTACTTC.

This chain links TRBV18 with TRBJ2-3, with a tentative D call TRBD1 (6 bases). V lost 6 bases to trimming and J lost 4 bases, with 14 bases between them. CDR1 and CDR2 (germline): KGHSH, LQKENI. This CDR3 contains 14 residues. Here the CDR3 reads CASSLSGVADTQYF. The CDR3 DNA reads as TGTGCCAGCTCCCTCTCAGGGGTGGCAGATACGCAGTATTTT.

CDR3 in DNA: TGTGCCAGCAGTGACAGCGACGGGGGCTATGGCTACACCTTC. As protein: CASSDSDGGYGYTF. The genes are TRBV2 and TRBJ1-2, with D tentatively TRBD1 (5 bases). Germline V gene sequence: CDR1 SNHLY, CDR2 FYNNEI. V lost 3 bases, J lost 4 bases, and 12 bases lay in between. This CDR3 spans 14 amino acids.

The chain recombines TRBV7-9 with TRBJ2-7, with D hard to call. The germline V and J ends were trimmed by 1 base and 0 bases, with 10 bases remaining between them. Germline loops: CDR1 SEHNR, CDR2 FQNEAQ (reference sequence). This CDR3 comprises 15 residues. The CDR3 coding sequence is TGTGCCAGCAGCTTAGTCGGAACTAACTCCTACGAGCAGTACTTC. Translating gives CASSLVGTNSYEQYF.

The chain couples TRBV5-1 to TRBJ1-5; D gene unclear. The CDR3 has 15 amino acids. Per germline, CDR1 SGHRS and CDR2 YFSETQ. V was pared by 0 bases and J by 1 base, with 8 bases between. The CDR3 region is CASSLGDNSNQPQHF. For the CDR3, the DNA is TGCGCCAGCAGCTTGGGAGACAACAGCAATCAGCCCCAGCATTTT.

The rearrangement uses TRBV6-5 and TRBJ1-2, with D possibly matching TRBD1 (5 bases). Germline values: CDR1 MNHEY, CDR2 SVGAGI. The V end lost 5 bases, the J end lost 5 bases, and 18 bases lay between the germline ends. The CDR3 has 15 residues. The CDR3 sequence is CASSTDFRGGYGYTF. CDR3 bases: TGTGCCAGCAGTACAGATTTTAGGGGTGGTTATGGCTACACCTTC.

The CDR3 sequence: CASSPVEGARGYTF. In nucleotides, the CDR3 is TGTGCCAGCTCACCAGTTGAGGGGGCGCGTGGCTACACCTTC. The chain has TRBV18 and TRBJ1-2; 7 nucleotides agree with TRBD1. This CDR3 is built from 14 residues. V shed 2 bases, J shed 7 bases, and the junction held 7 bases outside the gene matches. CDR1 KGHSH and CDR2 LQKENI come from the germline V gene. The entire variable domain, with the rest obtained from reference TRBV18 and TRBJ1-2, is as follows: NAGVMQNPRHLVRRRGQEARLRCSPMKGHSHVYWYRQLPEEGLKFMVYLQKENIIDESGMPKERFSAEFPKEGPSILRIQQVVRGDSAAYFCASSPVEGARGYTFGSGTRLTVV.

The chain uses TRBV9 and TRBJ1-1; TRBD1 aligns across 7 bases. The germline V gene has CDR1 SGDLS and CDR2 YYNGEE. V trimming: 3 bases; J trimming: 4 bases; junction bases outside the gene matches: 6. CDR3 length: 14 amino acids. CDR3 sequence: CASSADRVGTEAFF. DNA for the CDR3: TGTGCCAGCAGCGCAGACAGGGTGGGCACTGAAGCTTTCTTT.

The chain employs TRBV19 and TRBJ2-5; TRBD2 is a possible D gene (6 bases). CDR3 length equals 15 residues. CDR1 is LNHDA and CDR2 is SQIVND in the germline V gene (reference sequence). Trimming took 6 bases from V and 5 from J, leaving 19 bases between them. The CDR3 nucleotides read TGTGCCAGTAGCCCAAACAGACTAGGTTCGGAGACCCAGTACTTC. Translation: CASSPNRLGSETQYF. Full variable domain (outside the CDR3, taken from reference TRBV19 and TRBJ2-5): DGGITQSPKYLFRKEGQNVTLSCEQNLNHDAMYWYRQDPGQGLRLIYYSQIVNDFQKGDIAEGYSVSREKKESFPLTVTSAQKNPTAFYLCASSPNRLGSETQYFGPGTRLLVL.

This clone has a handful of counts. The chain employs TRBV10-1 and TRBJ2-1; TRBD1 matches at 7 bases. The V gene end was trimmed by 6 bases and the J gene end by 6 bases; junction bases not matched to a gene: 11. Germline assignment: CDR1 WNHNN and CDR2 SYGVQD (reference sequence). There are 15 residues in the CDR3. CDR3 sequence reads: CASSDRAKFANEQFF. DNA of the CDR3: TGCGCCAGCAGCGACAGGGCTAAATTCGCCAATGAGCAGTTCTTC.

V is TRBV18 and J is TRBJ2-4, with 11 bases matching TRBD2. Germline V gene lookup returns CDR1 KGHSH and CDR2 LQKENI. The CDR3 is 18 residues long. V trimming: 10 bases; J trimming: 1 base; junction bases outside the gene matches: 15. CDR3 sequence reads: CATAASLAGVGAKNIQYF. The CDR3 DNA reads TGTGCCACCGCTGCCTCACTAGCGGGAGTAGGGGCCAAAAACATTCAGTACTTC.

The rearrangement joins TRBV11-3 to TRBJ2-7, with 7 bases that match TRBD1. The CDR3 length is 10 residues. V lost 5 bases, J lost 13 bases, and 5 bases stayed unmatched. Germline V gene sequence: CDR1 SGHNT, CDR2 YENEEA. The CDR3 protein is CASSPRQGYF. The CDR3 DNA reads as TGTGCCAGCAGCCCACGACAGGGATACTTC. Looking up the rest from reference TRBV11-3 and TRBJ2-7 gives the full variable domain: EAGVVQSPRYKIIEKKQPVAFWCNPISGHNTLYWYLQNLGQGPELLIRYENEEAVDDSQLPKDRFSAERLKGVDSTLKIQPAELGDSAVYLCASSPRQGYFGPGTRLTVT.

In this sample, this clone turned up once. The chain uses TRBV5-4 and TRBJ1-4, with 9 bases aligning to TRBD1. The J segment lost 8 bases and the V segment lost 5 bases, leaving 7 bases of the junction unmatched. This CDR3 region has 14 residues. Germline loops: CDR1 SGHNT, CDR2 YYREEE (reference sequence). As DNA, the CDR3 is TGTGCCAGCAGACGGGACAGGGCGGGCGAAAAACTGTTTTTT. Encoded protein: CASRRDRAGEKLFF.